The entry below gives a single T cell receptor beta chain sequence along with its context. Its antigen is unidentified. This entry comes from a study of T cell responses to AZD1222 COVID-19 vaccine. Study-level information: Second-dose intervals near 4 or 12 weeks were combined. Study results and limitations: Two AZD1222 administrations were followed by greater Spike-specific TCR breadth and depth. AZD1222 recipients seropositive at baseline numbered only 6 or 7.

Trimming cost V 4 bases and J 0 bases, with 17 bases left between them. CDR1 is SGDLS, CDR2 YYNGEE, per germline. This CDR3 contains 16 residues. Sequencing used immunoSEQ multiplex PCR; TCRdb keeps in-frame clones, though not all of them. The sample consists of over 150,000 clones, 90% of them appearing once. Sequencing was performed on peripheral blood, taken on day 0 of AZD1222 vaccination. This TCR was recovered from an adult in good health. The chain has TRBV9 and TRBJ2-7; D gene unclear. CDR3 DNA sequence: TGTGCCAGCAGCCCCCGGCAGCCCGGAGACTCCTACGAGCAGTACTTC. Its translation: CASSPRQPGDSYEQYF.